This TCR beta chain came from a study of T-cell reconstitution after alpha-beta-depleted transplantation in children. Study results and limitations: Approximately two months post-transplant, alpha-beta T cells reportedly originated from several hundred expanded graft clones.

A TCRbeta library incorporating unique molecular identifiers was prepared. TCRdb reanalysed the PCR reads using MiXCR and keeps one entry per CDR3 protein. The table records about 200,000 distinct CDR3 sequences, approximately 6.9% of them present only once. This clonotype was detected a few times. Its specificity is not known. Specimen: PBMCs, collected before TCRalphabeta/CD19-depleted stem cell transplant. This TCR derives from a boy under 10 years old with acute lymphoblastic leukemia, due to receive a stem cell transplant.

The CDR3 DNA follows: TGTGCCAGCAGTTTGACAGGGAGAGACGCCTCTGGCTACACCTTC. Its protein product is CASSLTGRDASGYTF. J is TRBJ1-2 and V is TRBV12-3 or TRBV12-4; 7 nucleotides line up with TRBD1. The V gene end was trimmed by 3 bases and the J gene end by 7 bases; junction bases not matched to a gene: 11. The CDR3 length is 15 residues.